These 30 T cell receptor beta chains came from one sample sequenced in a study of cytomegalovirus exposure and HLA in healthy donors. 60 Vbeta and 13 Jbeta primers were used in PCR. Profiling relied on immunoSEQ multiplex PCR, and the TCRdb table lists in-frame clones only, not all of them. The sample lists roughly 140,000 clones, about 64% seen once, with 3% in the top ten. Sequenced input: PBMCs. The source of these receptors is a woman aged 30 to 39 in good health and CMV-seropositive.

The chain combines TRBV6-5 with TRBJ1-2; D is perhaps TRBD1 (5 bases). Germline assignment: CDR1 MNHEY and CDR2 SVGAGI. This CDR3 has 16 residues. V gave up 0 bases and J gave up 4 bases, with 15 bases separating them. The CDR3 DNA sequence: TGTGCCAGCAGTTACTCGCACCACAGGTTCTCCTATGGCTACACCTTC. It encodes CASSYSHHRFSYGYTF.

The V call is TRBV9, the J call TRBJ2-1; D might be TRBD2 (5 bases). Deletions cut 2 bases from V and 4 bases from J, with 10 bases between. This CDR3 comprises 14 residues. Germline V gene sequence: CDR1 SGDLS, CDR2 YYNGEE. DNA for the CDR3: TGTGCCAGCAGCGTTGGAGGACGGTACAATGAGCAGTTCTTC. Its protein is CASSVGGRYNEQFF.

The chain employs TRBV6-1 and TRBJ2-7, with 8 bases identical to TRBD2. This CDR3 has 14 amino acids. Germline V gene sequence: CDR1 MNHNS, CDR2 SASEGT. V was pared by 5 bases and J by 5 bases, with 8 bases of the junction left unmatched. The CDR3 DNA follows: TGTGCCAGCAGTCTTGGGACTAGTGAGAACGAGCAGTACTTC. Translation gives CASSLGTSENEQYF.

J is TRBJ2-1 and V is TRBV6-1, with TRBD2 as a possible D gene (6 bases). The CDR3 is 12 amino acids. Looked up from germline, CDR1 is MNHNS and CDR2 is SASEGT. The V end lost 4 bases, the J end lost 8 bases, and 9 bases lay between the germline ends. CDR3 nucleotides: TGTGCCAGCAGTGTCTGGGGGGATGAGCAGTTCTTC. It specifies CASSVWGDEQFF.

The rearrangement links TRBV28 to TRBJ1-2; D is possibly TRBD1 (6 bases). The CDR3 contains 12 residues. The germline CDR1 and CDR2 sequences are MDHEN and SYDVKM. Trimming took 4 bases from V and 4 from J, leaving 7 bases between them. CDR3 amino acids: CASSYRAYGYTF. The CDR3 DNA reads as TGTGCCAGCAGTTACAGGGCCTATGGCTACACCTTC.

CDR3 residues: CASSLGPGHNGADTQYF. The CDR3 nucleotides read TGTGCCAGCAGCTTAGGCCCAGGGCATAATGGAGCAGATACGCAGTATTTT. This chain uses TRBV11-3 with TRBJ2-3; TRBD1 might be the D (5 bases). Trimming shortened V by 1 base and J by 4 bases, and 18 bases separated the two germline ends. Per germline, CDR1 SGHNT and CDR2 YENEEA. This CDR3 contains 17 residues.

The chain recombines TRBV6-1 with TRBJ1-1; D uncertain. This CDR3 contains 15 residues. The V and J ends lost 2 bases and 7 bases respectively, with 17 bases between them. The germline V gene encodes CDR1 MNHNS and CDR2 SASEGT. CDR3 sequence: CASSEYSYAVLEAFF. The CDR3 DNA reads TGTGCCAGCAGTGAATATTCCTACGCGGTGCTTGAAGCTTTCTTT.

On this clone itself: Germline and junction disagree at one end, which may indicate a read error. The rearrangement joins TRBV5-6 to TRBJ2-1; 7 positions match TRBD1. This CDR3 has 14 amino acids. CDR1 and CDR2 (germline): SGHDT, YYEEEE. CDR3 nucleotide sequence: TGTGCCAGCAGCATCATGACAGGGTACAAAGAGCAGTTCTTC. Amino acid sequence: CASSIMTGYKEQFF.

V usage is TRBV13 and J usage is TRBJ1-2; TRBD1 aligns across 12 bases. Germline V gene lookup returns CDR1 PRHDT and CDR2 FYEKMQ (reference sequence). This CDR3 contains 17 residues. V gave up 5 bases and J gave up 2 bases; unmatched junction bases: 9. CDR3 loop: CASSRPGQGARNYGYTF. The CDR3 DNA reads as TGTGCCAGCAGCCGCCCGGGACAGGGGGCGAGAAACTATGGCTACACCTTC.

The chain has TRBV6-5 and TRBJ1-6, with 8 bases identical to TRBD1. This CDR3 spans 15 amino acids. Germline CDR1 reads MNHEY; CDR2 reads SVGAGI. V shed 6 bases, J shed 8 bases, and the junction held 9 bases outside the gene matches. The chain's CDR3 is CASRGQGAFDSPLHF. The DNA for the CDR3 is TGTGCCAGCAGGGGTCAGGGGGCCTTTGATTCACCCCTCCACTTT.

This clone was seen a handful of times. This chain links TRBV27 with TRBJ2-7; 8 nucleotides line up with TRBD1. CDR3 size: 13 residues. V was pared by 5 bases and J by 3 bases, with 3 bases of the junction left unmatched. In germline, CDR1 is MNHEY, CDR2 SMNVEV (reference sequence). The CDR3 nucleotides read TGTGCCAGCAGTCCAGGACAGGGCTACGAGCAGTACTTC. Protein: CASSPGQGYEQYF.

This chain uses TRBV5-4 with TRBJ1-1, with D possibly matching TRBD1 (5 bases). Trimming removed 5 bases from V and 8 bases from J, with 16 bases in between. Germline CDR1 and CDR2: SGHNT and YYREEE (reference sequence). CDR3 length equals 13 residues. The CDR3 reads CASSYDTGYEAFF. CDR3 nucleotide sequence: TGTGCCAGCAGTTACGATACAGGATACGAAGCTTTCTTT.

The chain employs TRBV21-1 and TRBJ2-7; the D call in the table, TRBD1, was not verified against the DNA. TRBV21-1 is designated a pseudogene. This CDR3 contains 14 residues. CDR3 residues: CASSEDRLPYEQYF. The DNA of the CDR3 is TGTGCCAGCAGCGAGGACAGGCTCCCCTACGAGCAGTACTTC.

The chain recombines TRBV5-6 with TRBJ2-7; TRBD2 matches 14 bases. Per the germline V gene, CDR1 is SGHDT and CDR2 is YYEEEE. The V and J ends lost 4 bases and 6 bases, in that order; junction bases with no gene match: 12. CDR3 length: 17 residues. The CDR3 sequence is CASSLPGLAGVHGEQYF. In nucleotides, the CDR3 is TGTGCCAGCAGCCTCCCGGGACTAGCGGGAGTTCACGGCGAGCAGTACTTC.

The table lists this clone with a few counts. CDR3 coding DNA: TGTGCCAGCAGCGTAGGGACTAGCGGGGTGAATGAGCAGTTCTTC. Its translation is CASSVGTSGVNEQFF. This chain joins TRBV9 and TRBJ2-1; 12 nucleotides line up with TRBD2. The ends lost 0 bases at V and 7 bases at J; junction bases unmatched: 2. There are 15 residues in the CDR3. The germline V gene encodes CDR1 SGDLS and CDR2 YYNGEE.

J is TRBJ1-1 and V is TRBV11-2; D possibly corresponds to TRBD1 (6 bases). The V end was cut by 5 bases, the J end by 6 bases, with 16 bases between. CDR3 length equals 14 residues. Germline CDR1 reads SGHAT; CDR2 reads FQNNGV. Here the CDR3 reads CASSLGGARAEAFF. CDR3 coding DNA: TGTGCCAGCAGCCTGGGGGGGGCGCGGGCTGAAGCTTTCTTT.

The chain recombines TRBV19 with TRBJ2-5; a possible D gene is TRBD1 (5 bases). V was shortened by 3 bases and J by 1 base, with 9 bases between the two germline ends. Germline V gene lookup returns CDR1 LNHDA and CDR2 SQIVND (reference sequence). The CDR3 sequence is 14 residues long. This CDR3 reads CASSIRDSQETQYF. The CDR3 DNA reads TGTGCCAGTAGTATTAGAGACAGCCAAGAGACCCAGTACTTC.

This chain uses TRBV6-5 with TRBJ2-7; 7 nucleotides agree with TRBD1. The CDR3 has 14 residues. V trimming: 2 bases; J trimming: 7 bases; junction bases outside the gene matches: 8. Germline values: CDR1 MNHEY, CDR2 SVGAGI. CDR3 residues: CASSYDRSGGEQYF. The CDR3 DNA sequence: TGTGCCAGCAGTTACGATCGGTCAGGGGGAGAGCAGTACTTC.

The V gene is TRBV7-8, the J gene TRBJ1-2; a weak D match, TRBD1 (6 bases). V was clipped by 5 bases and J by 2 bases, with 15 bases between them. Germline CDR1 and CDR2: SGHVS and FQNEAQ. The CDR3 runs 15 residues. The CDR3 region is CASSLTLTGNYGYTF. CDR3 nucleotide sequence: TGTGCCAGCAGCCTAACGTTGACAGGAAACTATGGCTACACCTTC.

The gene calls are TRBV10-3 and TRBJ2-1; 7 bases agree with TRBD1. Trimming cost V 4 bases and J 5 bases; bases outside gene matches: 2. CDR1 and CDR2 (germline): ENHRY, SYGVKD. The length of the CDR3 is 13 residues. The CDR3 sequence: CAISGGTDNEQFF. The DNA for the CDR3 is TGTGCCATCAGTGGGGGGACAGACAATGAGCAGTTCTTC.

J is TRBJ1-1 and V is TRBV6-5; TRBD1 aligns across 7 bases. CDR1 and CDR2 (germline): MNHEY, SVGAGI. The CDR3 has 16 amino acids. J lost 1 base, V lost 4 bases, and 9 bases had no gene match. CDR3 sequence reads: CASSLNTGVGNTEAFF. CDR3 DNA: TGTGCCAGCAGTTTGAACACAGGGGTTGGGAACACTGAAGCTTTCTTT.

The chain has TRBV9 and TRBJ2-7; 7 bases agree with TRBD1. The CDR3 totals 14 residues. Trimming took 0 bases from V and 4 from J; bases not matched to a gene: 4. Germline CDR1 is SGDLS and CDR2 is YYNGEE. This CDR3 is CASSVAPDRYEQYF. Here the CDR3 DNA reads TGTGCCAGCAGCGTAGCACCGGACAGGTACGAGCAGTACTTC.

The DNA of the CDR3 is TGTGCCAGCTGGGAGGCGGTCAACACTGAAGCTTTCTTT. Residues: CASWEAVNTEAFF. The rearrangement uses TRBV18 and TRBJ1-1, with D uncertain. CDR1 KGHSH and CDR2 LQKENI come from the germline V gene. V shed 7 bases and J shed 2 bases, with 11 bases lying between them. The CDR3 spans 13 residues.

The chain recombines TRBV2 with TRBJ1-1; 11 bases align to TRBD1. Per the germline V gene, CDR1 is SNHLY and CDR2 is FYNNEI. The CDR3 runs to 18 residues. The V and J ends lost 6 bases and 10 bases, in that order; junction bases with no gene match: 22. CDR3 residues: CASSPRPLGTGGSVGAFF. CDR3 nucleotide sequence: TGTGCCAGCAGCCCCCGGCCCTTGGGGACAGGGGGTTCGGTTGGAGCTTTCTTT. Combining the CDR3 with reference TRBV2 and TRBJ1-1 gives the whole variable domain EPEVTQTPSHQVTQMGQEVILRCVPISNHLYFYWYRQILGQKVEFLVSFYNNEISEKSEIFDDQFSVERPDGSNFTLKIRSTKLEDSAMYFCASSPRPLGTGGSVGAFFGQGTRLTVV.

The J gene is TRBJ1-4, the V gene TRBV10-1; a possible D gene is TRBD1 (6 bases). Germline V gene sequence: CDR1 WNHNN, CDR2 SYGVQD (reference sequence). The CDR3 has 15 residues. The germline V and J ends were trimmed by 3 bases and 6 bases, with 14 bases remaining between them. For the CDR3, the DNA is TGCGCCAGCAGTGATCCGGGACAAGGTCATGAAAAACTGTTTTTT. It encodes CASSDPGQGHEKLFF.

This clone was seen only a few times. The chain is built from TRBV6-6 and TRBJ2-3; D is possibly TRBD2 (5 bases). The CDR3 consists of 14 residues. V gave up 2 bases and J gave up 4 bases, with 10 bases separating them. Germline CDR1 MNHNY, CDR2 SVGAGI (reference sequence). The CDR3 DNA reads as TGTGCCAGCAGTTACCGAGGGATAGCAGATACGCAGTATTTT. Residues: CASSYRGIADTQYF.

The CDR3 region is CASSFRWDSKETQYF. DNA of the CDR3: TGTGCCAGCAGTTTCCGATGGGACAGTAAAGAGACCCAGTACTTC. The chain has TRBV28 and TRBJ2-5, with 7 bases lining up with TRBD1. The germline V gene has CDR1 MDHEN and CDR2 SYDVKM. This CDR3 region has 15 residues. Germline trimming cut 3 bases from V and 3 bases from J; bases unmatched to any gene: 7.

The rearrangement joins TRBV4-1 to TRBJ2-4; 10 nucleotides match TRBD1. The CDR3 contains 17 residues. Per germline, CDR1 MGHRA and CDR2 YSYEKL. Losses at the gene ends were 3 bases for V and 7 bases for J; bases not matched to a gene: 12. The CDR3 loop reads CASSQDAYRTGGNIQYF. CDR3 nucleotide sequence: TGCGCCAGCAGCCAGGACGCGTATCGGACAGGGGGGAACATTCAGTACTTC.

The rearrangement joins TRBV9 to TRBJ2-7; the D gene is possibly TRBD2 (5 bases). The CDR3 length is 15 residues. V lost 0 bases to trimming and J lost 6 bases, with 16 bases between them. The V gene's germline CDR1 is SGDLS and CDR2 YYNGEE. The CDR3 spells CASSVATELEGEQYF. CDR3 DNA: TGTGCCAGCAGCGTAGCTACAGAACTCGAGGGCGAGCAGTACTTC.

V gene TRBV4-2 combines with J gene TRBJ1-1; unclear D gene. The germline V and J ends were trimmed by 1 base and 0 bases, with 6 bases remaining between them. CDR1 LGHNA and CDR2 YNFKEQ come from the germline V gene. The CDR3 totals 14 residues. CDR3 amino acids: CASSQGGMNTEAFF. CDR3 coding DNA: TGTGCCAGCAGCCAAGGAGGGATGAACACTGAAGCTTTCTTT.